Below are 24 T cell receptor beta chains sequenced from a single sample in a study of blood T cell repertoires in COVID-19. Sequencing used immunoSEQ multiplex PCR; TCRdb keeps in-frame clones, though not all of them. The data show 250,000 to 300,000 clones, with under 90% seen just once and about a sixth held by the top ten. Sequenced sample: PBMCs or T cells enriched from blood (not recorded which). These receptors were collected from a young man who had recovered from COVID-19.

The rearrangement uses TRBV28 and TRBJ1-2; no firm D call. The V end was cut by 1 base, the J end by 5 bases, with 17 bases between. Germline CDR1 reads MDHEN; CDR2 reads SYDVKM. The CDR3 totals 16 residues. This chain's CDR3 is CASSLSSTGSEYGYTF. CDR3 nucleotide sequence: TGTGCCAGCAGTTTATCCTCCACCGGGTCGGAATATGGCTACACCTTC.

The chain carries TRBV19 and TRBJ1-2, with no clear D. The CDR3 loop spans 15 amino acids. Trimming shortened V by 7 bases and J by 5 bases, and 20 bases separated the two germline ends. The V gene's germline CDR1 is LNHDA and CDR2 SQIVND (reference sequence). The CDR3 bases are TGTGCCAGTATCAGTCCCGGCGGCTCCCGGTATGGCTACACCTTC. Its protein product is CASISPGGSRYGYTF.

This chain joins TRBV5-4 and TRBJ2-2; the D gene is possibly TRBD2 (6 bases). The CDR3 spans 16 residues. The V gene lost 4 bases and the J gene lost 6 bases, with 19 bases spanning the gap. From germline, CDR1 is SGHNT and CDR2 YYREEE (reference sequence). The CDR3 sequence is CASSPQGRRGAGELFF. DNA of the CDR3: TGTGCCAGCAGCCCGCAAGGGAGGCGGGGCGCCGGGGAGCTGTTTTTT. Together with reference TRBV5-4 and TRBJ2-2, the CDR3 gives the full variable domain: ETGVTQSPTHLIKTRGQQVTLRCSSQSGHNTVSWYQQALGQGPQFIFQYYREEENGRGNFPPRFSGLQFPNYSSELNVNALELDDSALYLCASSPQGRRGAGELFFGEGSRLTVL.

The chain combines TRBV18 with TRBJ2-2, with 10 bases fitting TRBD2. V shed 4 bases and J 3 bases; nucleotides not matched to a gene: 11. The CDR3 contains 18 residues. Germline assignment: CDR1 KGHSH and CDR2 LQKENI. The CDR3 region has the DNA TGTGCCAGCTCACGGGCCCCTAGCGGGAGAGTGGACACCGGGGAGCTGTTTTTT. This encodes CASSRAPSGRVDTGELFF.

The chain has TRBV11-2 and TRBJ1-1; maybe TRBD1 (5 bases). Germline V gives CDR1 SGHAT, CDR2 FQNNGV. The V gene lost 4 bases and the J gene lost 5 bases, with 14 bases spanning the gap. The CDR3 sequence is 14 residues long. CDR3 in amino acids: CASSSTQGATEAFF. The CDR3 bases are TGTGCCAGCAGCTCTACTCAGGGTGCTACTGAAGCTTTCTTT.

J is TRBJ1-6 and V is TRBV27; weak D call: TRBD1 (5 bases). CDR3 length: 13 residues. V was clipped by 3 bases and J by 10 bases, with 10 bases between them. Germline V gives CDR1 MNHEY, CDR2 SMNVEV (reference sequence). This chain's CDR3 is CASSFQGVSPLHF. The CDR3 DNA follows: TGTGCCAGCAGTTTTCAAGGGGTCTCACCCCTCCACTTT.

This clone was seen only once. The rearrangement links TRBV27 to TRBJ1-2, with 9 bases matching TRBD1. The CDR3 covers 15 residues. J gave up 2 bases and V 6 bases, and 7 bases lay outside the gene matches. CDR1 is MNHEY and CDR2 is SMNVEV in the germline V gene (reference sequence). CDR3 sequence (DNA): TGTGCCAGCAGACTAACCGGGACAGGGAACTATGGCTACACCTTC. Protein: CASRLTGTGNYGYTF.

This clone was found once. The chain is built from TRBV28 and TRBJ1-4; 8 bases are a match to TRBD1. Germline V gene sequence: CDR1 MDHEN, CDR2 SYDVKM. The CDR3 spans 17 residues. V lost 1 base to trimming and J lost 3 bases; unmatched junction nucleotides: 7. This chain's CDR3 is CASSLSGVTGANEKLFF. The CDR3 DNA follows: TGTGCCAGCAGTTTATCCGGGGTGACAGGGGCTAATGAAAAACTGTTTTTT.

The table lists this clone with a few counts. The chain couples TRBV6-5 to TRBJ2-5; D remains unclear. There are 14 residues in the CDR3. Germline CDR1 and CDR2: MNHEY and SVGAGI. The V end lost 5 bases, the J end lost 4 bases, and 14 bases lay between the germline ends. The CDR3, as DNA: TGTGCCAGCAGTCCCCATATGTGGGCAGAGACCCAGTACTTC. The encoded protein is CASSPHMWAETQYF.

The chain combines TRBV18 with TRBJ1-5; 7 bases line up with TRBD1. Looked up from germline, CDR1 is KGHSH and CDR2 is LQKENI. CDR3 size: 15 residues. The V and J ends lost 6 bases and 6 bases, in that order; junction bases with no gene match: 11. The DNA for the CDR3 is TGTGCCAGCTCCCCCCAGACAGGGCGCGGTCAGCCCCAGCATTTT. It codes for CASSPQTGRGQPQHF.

The chain employs TRBV30 and TRBJ2-7; 8 bases fit TRBD1. CDR3 size: 13 residues. The junction had 7 bases not matched to a gene; V was cut back by 5 bases and J by 4 bases. Germline-derived CDR1 and CDR2 are GTSNPN and SVGIG (reference sequence). CDR3 sequence (DNA): TGTGCCTGGGGAGGACAGGGAATGTACGAGCAGTACTTC. As protein: CAWGGQGMYEQYF.

The chain carries TRBV27 and TRBJ1-1, with 8 nucleotides matching TRBD1. The V gene end was trimmed by 3 bases and the J gene end by 3 bases; junction bases not matched to a gene: 3. The CDR3 runs to 14 residues. Germline CDR1 MNHEY, CDR2 SMNVEV (reference sequence). CDR3 sequence (DNA): TGTGCCAGCAGTTTCGGACAGGGCTACACTGAAGCTTTCTTT. Translation gives CASSFGQGYTEAFF.

This clone was seen a handful of times. This rearrangement joins TRBV7-6 to TRBJ2-2, with a weak D call TRBD1 (6 bases). V lost 4 bases, J lost 3 bases, and 9 bases lay in between. CDR1 and CDR2 from the germline V gene are SGHVS and FNYEAQ. This CDR3 has 14 residues. CDR3 DNA: TGTGCCAGCAGCTCGACAGGATACACCGGGGAGCTGTTTTTT. Protein sequence: CASSSTGYTGELFF. Full variable domain (remainder filled in from reference TRBV7-6 and TRBJ2-2): GAGVSQSPRYKVTKRGQDVALRCDPISGHVSLYWYRQALGQGPEFLTYFNYEAQQDKSGLPNDRFSAERPEGSISTLTIQRTEQRDSAMYRCASSSTGYTGELFFGEGSRLTVL.

Here the CDR3 reads CASSPAGAGVPFF. In DNA, the CDR3 is TGCGCCAGCAGCCCGGCGGGCGCGGGGGTTCCGTTCTTC. The J gene is TRBJ2-1, the V gene TRBV5-1; 7 positions agree with TRBD2. The CDR3 sequence is 13 residues long. The V and J ends lost 4 bases and 15 bases, in that order; junction bases with no gene match: 13. Germline V lookup: CDR1 SGHRS, CDR2 YFSETQ. The variable domain in full, completed from reference TRBV5-1 and TRBJ2-1, reads KAGVTQTPRYLIKTRGQQVTLSCSPISGHRSVSWYQQTPGQGLQFLFEYFSETQRNKGNFPGRFSGRQFSNSRSEMNVSTLELGDSALYLCASSPAGAGVPFFGPGTRLTVL.

The chain is built from TRBV2 and TRBJ1-5, with 8 nucleotides matching TRBD1. Germline lookup yields CDR1 SNHLY and CDR2 FYNNEI. With V trimmed by 9 bases and J by 5 bases, 3 bases remained unmatched. CDR3 length: 12 amino acids. CDR3 region: CASGQGDQPQHF. In DNA form, the CDR3 reads TGTGCCAGTGGACAGGGTGATCAGCCCCAGCATTTT. The variable domain in full, completed from reference TRBV2 and TRBJ1-5, reads EPEVTQTPSHQVTQMGQEVILRCVPISNHLYFYWYRQILGQKVEFLVSFYNNEISEKSEIFDDQFSVERPDGSNFTLKIRSTKLEDSAMYFCASGQGDQPQHFGDGTRLSIL.

The chain links TRBV6-5 to TRBJ2-7, with D hard to call. This CDR3 is 16 amino acids long. CDR1 MNHEY and CDR2 SVGAGI come from the germline V gene. The V end lost 0 bases, the J end lost 2 bases, and 14 bases lay between the germline ends. CDR3 amino acids: CASSYSIPTNAYEQYF. As DNA, the CDR3 is TGTGCCAGCAGTTACTCGATCCCGACAAACGCCTACGAGCAGTACTTC.

This sequence joins TRBV27 and TRBJ2-2; D is perhaps TRBD2 (6 bases). The germline CDR1 and CDR2 sequences are MNHEY and SMNVEV (reference sequence). The V and J ends lost 1 base and 2 bases respectively, with 11 bases between them. This CDR3 region has 16 residues. The DNA of the CDR3 is TGTGCCAGCAGTTTATTGATAGCGGACAACACCGGGGAGCTGTTTTTT. This translates into CASSLLIADNTGELFF.

The chain uses TRBV27 and TRBJ1-1; possibly TRBD1 for D (5 bases). V lost 5 bases to trimming and J lost 0 bases, with 19 bases between them. Germline assignment: CDR1 MNHEY and CDR2 SMNVEV (reference sequence). This CDR3 comprises 17 residues. In DNA, the CDR3 is TGTGCCAGCAGTGGGGACCCCGGGGGGGAGATGAACACTGAAGCTTTCTTT. Encoded protein: CASSGDPGGEMNTEAFF.

The chain combines TRBV3-1 (or the pseudogene TRBV3-2) with TRBJ1-2; 11 bases are shared with TRBD1. The V gene's germline CDR1 is LGHDT and CDR2 YNNKEL (reference sequence). J lost 8 bases, V lost 4 bases, and 6 bases had no gene match. CDR3 size: 14 residues. The CDR3 here is CASSRGQGAGGYTF. The CDR3 nucleotides read TGTGCCAGCAGCCGCGGACAGGGGGCTGGCGGCTACACCTTC.

This clone was counted between two and nine times. The chain joins TRBV10-3 to TRBJ2-7, with 8 bases that match TRBD1. The CDR3 length is 13 residues. Trimming removed 2 bases from V and 4 bases from J; junction bases left unmatched: 1. CDR1 and CDR2 from the germline V gene are ENHRY and SYGVKD. CDR3 in DNA: TGTGCCATCAGTGAGGGACAGGGATACGAGCAGTACTTC. It is translated as CAISEGQGYEQYF.

The gene calls are TRBV5-1 and TRBJ1-5, with 7 bases aligning to TRBD1. V trimming: 0 bases; J trimming: 3 bases; junction bases outside the gene matches: 6. The V gene's germline CDR1 is SGHRS and CDR2 YFSETQ. CDR3 size: 16 residues. The CDR3 region is CASSLDEDRDNQPQHF. The CDR3 DNA sequence: TGCGCCAGCAGCTTGGACGAAGACAGGGACAATCAGCCCCAGCATTTT.

The V call is TRBV4-1, the J call TRBJ1-2; weak D call: TRBD1 (6 bases). Germline CDR1 and CDR2: MGHRA and YSYEKL. Trimming pared 6 bases from V and 4 bases from J, leaving 15 bases between. The CDR3 spans 14 residues. CDR3 sequence (DNA): TGCGCCAGCAGACTCACAGGGACGGGCTATGGCTACACCTTC. Protein product: CASRLTGTGYGYTF.

V gene TRBV11-2 combines with J gene TRBJ1-5; D is possibly TRBD1 (6 bases). This CDR3 region has 16 residues. Germline CDR1 and CDR2: SGHAT and FQNNGV. V lost 1 base and J 8 bases, leaving 18 bases between the germline ends. The CDR3 DNA reads TGTGCCAGCAGCTTAGGAGGACAGACAAGTGTCGAGCCCCAGCATTTT. Amino acids: CASSLGGQTSVEPQHF.

J is TRBJ1-2 and V is TRBV3-1 (or the pseudogene TRBV3-2); TRBD1 matches at 7 bases. In germline, CDR1 is LGHDT, CDR2 YNNKEL (reference sequence). After removal of 5 bases from V and 10 bases from J, the junction contained 10 bases not matched to a gene. This CDR3 comprises 13 residues. The CDR3 DNA follows: TGTGCCAGCAGCGTACAGGGACAGAAGAACTACACCTTC. Its translation: CASSVQGQKNYTF.